The T cell receptor (beta chain) described here comes from a study of shared clonotypes between healthy human individuals. Per germline, CDR1 SGDLS and CDR2 YYNGEE. The CDR3 covers 15 residues. After removal of 4 bases from V and 5 bases from J, the junction contained 11 bases not matched to a gene. Here immunoSEQ multiplex PCR was the method, and the copy in TCRdb shows in-frame clones only, minus some. This sample has 2,500,000 or so clones, with over 85% found just once. The genes are TRBV9 and TRBJ2-5; the match to TRBD2 covers 7 bases. The sequence came from a man aged 18 to 30 in good health. Some clones in this sample may be carry-over from other donors' samples. Sequencing was carried out using naive CD4+ T cells from PBMCs. Subset in this sample: CD45RA+ positively selected. The CDR3 DNA reads TGTGCCAGCAGCTCCCGGGACTACCCCTGGGAGACCCAGTACTTC. It yields the protein CASSSRDYPWETQYF.